The rows below give T cell receptor beta chains drawn from one sample of a study of cytomegalovirus exposure and HLA in healthy donors. TCRdb's table, derived via immunoSEQ multiplex PCR, lists solely in-frame clones and lacks some. The sample lists about 160,000 clones; over 70% were seen once. The sequencing input was PBMCs. The origin of the receptors is a woman aged 40 to 50 in good health and CMV-seropositive. CDR3s leave out the opening cysteine and the closing phenylalanine or tryptophan. The order of the fields is V gene, CDR3 protein.

>TRBV6-5
ASTTAPGRGYT
>TRBV5-4
ASSPAGGLGELF
>TRBV19
ASRQWWFEQY
>TRBV11-1
ASSPDRGWTEAF
>TRBV5-1
ASSFDRPGDGYT
>TRBV5-1
ASSLGTGEEKLF
>TRBV5-6
ASSLPGTGPYEQY
>TRBV5-6
ASSSPQGGSGANVLT
>TRBV9
ASGSGLARETQY
>TRBV30
AWSVVGGTGANGLT
>TRBV5-1
ASSYDRGFSNTEAF
>TRBV28
ASSLPGKETQY
>TRBV18
ASSPGQASYGYT
>TRBV7-9
ASSFDSISGNTIY
>TRBV7-2
ASSLALTGRTGELF
>TRBV9
ASSVAPGLTSEAF
>TRBV30
AWSTGLGKKLF
>TRBV7-3
ASSPEGRRYSGANVLT
>TRBV7-6
ASSLGSAGAITDTQY
>TRBV5-1
ASSARTEGEKLF
>TRBV10-2
ASSDGLPFAGANVLT
>TRBV2
ASSDRGVAEAF
>TRBV2
ASSKRQGFYEQY
>TRBV4-1
ASSLGQGVNTEAF
>TRBV2
ASNMDRVGEKLF
>TRBV5-1
ASSRRSPTADTEAF
>TRBV9
ASTGQLTGELF
>TRBV5-1
ASSLGPGQDYEQY
>TRBV30
AWRGDFGANVLT
>TRBV2
ASRQAGGYGYT
>TRBV9
ASSVDDTGPVNEQF
>TRBV5-8
ASSKRDRSRGGYT
>TRBV7-9
ASTSGADYNSPLH
>TRBV7-3
ASSLDGGAGTQY
>TRBV7-9
ASSFGGNTGELF
>TRBV11-2
ASRAIRDSLLGYGYT
>TRBV19
ASSQGFNQPQH
>TRBV2
ASRKGGIDEKLF
>TRBV5-1
ASTLRPKLAGERSRAQY
>TRBV15
ATSRDGIATEAF
>TRBV19
ASSIGLAGGRFGETQY
>TRBV7-2
ASSLGGKNYGYT
>TRBV15
ATSRVVAGGSYGYT
>TRBV4-2
ASSQPQGGFYGYT
>TRBV30
AWTWRNTEAF
>TRBV30
AWTWDTQAF
>TRBV6-4
ASSESRGVNNGYT
>TRBV28
ASSLGTGISGNTIY
>TRBV6-6
ASWGGLGGYT
>TRBV10-1
ASSFAQNTEAF
>TRBV15
ATSREGRGQY
>TRBV11-2
ASSPYLAGGRLSYEQY
>TRBV10-2
ASSEWGFDEQF
>TRBV15
ATSRDLAGDGEQY
>TRBV10-3
AIAPGTGVNTEAF
>TRBV28
ASIDSSGNTIY
>TRBV18
ASSPRDRELTEAF
>TRBV5-1
ASSLEGNSQY
>TRBV19
ASSRQGPTEAF
>TRBV2
AIPDRGTEAF